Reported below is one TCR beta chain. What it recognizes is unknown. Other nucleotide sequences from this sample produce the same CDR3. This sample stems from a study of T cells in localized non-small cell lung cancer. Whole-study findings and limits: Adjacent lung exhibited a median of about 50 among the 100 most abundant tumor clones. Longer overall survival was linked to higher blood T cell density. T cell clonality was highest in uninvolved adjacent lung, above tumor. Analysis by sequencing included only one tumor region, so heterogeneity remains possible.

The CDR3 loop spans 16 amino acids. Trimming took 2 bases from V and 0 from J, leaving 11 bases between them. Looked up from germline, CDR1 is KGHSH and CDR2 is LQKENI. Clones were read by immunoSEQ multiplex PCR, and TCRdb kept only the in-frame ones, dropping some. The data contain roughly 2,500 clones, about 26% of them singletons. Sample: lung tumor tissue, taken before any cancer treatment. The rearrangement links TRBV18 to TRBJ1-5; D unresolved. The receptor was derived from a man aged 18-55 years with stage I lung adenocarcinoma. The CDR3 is CASSPGEPYSNQPQHF. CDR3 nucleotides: TGTGCCAGCTCACCAGGGGAGCCCTATAGCAATCAGCCCCAGCATTTT. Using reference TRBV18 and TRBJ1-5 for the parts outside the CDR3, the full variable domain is NAGVMQNPRHLVRRRGQEARLRCSPMKGHSHVYWYRQLPEEGLKFMVYLQKENIIDESGMPKERFSAEFPKEGPSILRIQQVVRGDSAAYFCASSPGEPYSNQPQHFGDGTRLSIL.